This entry features one T cell receptor beta chain sequence. Its antigen is as yet unknown. Other nucleotide sequences in the sample specify the same CDR3. Germline V gives CDR1 SGHTA, CDR2 FQGNSA. The CDR3 totals 15 residues. J was trimmed by 4 bases and V by 3 bases; bases with no gene match: 4. Since all of the isolated RNA was reverse transcribed, expressed TCRB transcripts were what got sequenced. Sequencing of naive, central memory and regulatory T cell samples gave an average of roughly 3.5 million reads. This table comes from immunoSEQ multiplex PCR, and its TCRdb copy is limited to in-frame clones, with some not included. The sample includes 600,000 to 750,000 clones, roughly 12% of them seen just once. By way of CD45RO/CCR7/CD25/CD127/CD95/CD27, the CD4+ regulatory, stem cell-like memory, central memory and naive cells were sorted. The sample is drawn from a study of beta chain features in type 1 diabetes.

Regarding the study as a whole: Because the template was cDNA, high-expressing cells might be over-represented. When Type 1 diabetes patients were examined, their TCRB CDR3s proved moderately but significantly shorter in all four CD4+ subsets. Relative to healthy donors, patients appeared to have naive, central memory and Treg TCRB repertoires that were more similar.

The rearrangement uses TRBV7-2 and TRBJ2-2, with 8 bases fitting TRBD1. The sample comprised naive CD4+ T cells from blood. This TCR came from a man aged 25-40 years with type 1 diabetes. Here the CDR3 reads CASSLDRAGTGELFF. The CDR3 DNA sequence: TGTGCCAGCAGCTTGGACAGGGCGGGCACCGGGGAGCTGTTTTTT.